This TCR beta chain was profiled in a study of T-cell memory formation after mild COVID-19. Study background: For the most part, TCR clusters were specific to one donor.

This clonotype was seen a few times. Its matching antigen is unknown. The 5'RACE method, run with constant-segment primers, produced TCR alpha and TCR beta cDNA libraries (carrying sample barcodes and UMIs). TCRdb re-called the 5' RACE reads through MiXCR, storing one row per CDR3 protein. The data contain approximately 48,000 distinct CDR3 sequences, about 7.3% of them singletons. Broader study findings: Clones shrinking between day 15 and 85 showed a balanced CD4/CD8 split, and those that grew later tilted toward CD4+. There were some responding clones in pre-infection memory, which suggested that cross-reactive memory had joined.

V was cut by 0 bases and J by 4 bases, with 16 bases left in between. CDR3 size: 16 residues. CDR1 and CDR2 (germline): SGDLS, YYNGEE. The receptor's source is a man younger than 30 who had mild COVID-19 (a few samples of this study predate the infection). Cell type and time point are not known. The chain couples TRBV9 to TRBJ1-1; no clear D. Sequencing was carried out using PBMCs or a T cell subset sorted from them (not recorded which). CDR3 nucleotide sequence: TGTGCCAGCAGCGTAGTCTATCGCCGGTTTCGCACTGAAGCTTTCTTT. Its protein product is CASSVVYRRFRTEAFF. Looking up the rest from reference TRBV9 and TRBJ1-1 gives the full variable domain: DSGVTQTPKHLITATGQRVTLRCSPRSGDLSVYWYQQSLDQGLQFLIQYYNGEERAKGNILERFSAQQFPDLHSELNLSSLELGDSALYFCASSVVYRRFRTEAFFGQGTRLTVV.